Below are 25 T cell receptor beta chains sequenced from a single sample in a study of blood T cell repertoires in COVID-19. Profiled with immunoSEQ multiplex PCR; TCRdb holds only in-frame clones, not every one. The top ten clones hold around 6.3% of a sample with roughly 230,000 clones, approximately 85% of them seen once. Source material: PBMCs or T cells enriched from blood (not recorded which). The receptors were gathered from a woman between 45 and 65 years old who had been exposed to COVID-19.

This chain connects TRBV6-2 or TRBV6-3 to TRBJ1-1, with 7 bases lining up with TRBD1. Germline lookup yields CDR1 MNHEY and CDR2 SVGEGT. CDR3 length: 15 amino acids. J was trimmed by 5 bases and V by 2 bases; bases with no gene match: 8. CDR3 nucleotides: TGTGCCAGCAGTTACCCAGACAGGGAGAAGACTGAAGCTTTCTTT. Its protein product is CASSYPDREKTEAFF.

This clone was seen only once. This chain connects TRBV19 to TRBJ2-3; possible D gene TRBD1, 6 bases. V shed 5 bases and J shed 6 bases, with 15 bases lying between them. The CDR3 runs 14 residues. Germline values: CDR1 LNHDA, CDR2 SQIVND (reference sequence). The CDR3 bases are TGTGCCAGTAGTCCCCAGGGGCCCCCGGATACGCAGTATTTT. Residues: CASSPQGPPDTQYF.

This chain links TRBV9 with TRBJ2-2; TRBD1 agrees at 9 bases. This CDR3 contains 15 residues. Looked up from germline, CDR1 is SGDLS and CDR2 is YYNGEE. Germline trimming cut 5 bases from V and 5 bases from J; bases unmatched to any gene: 7. The CDR3, as DNA: TGTGCCAGCAGTCGTTTAGGACAGGGGACCGGGGAGCTGTTTTTT. The encoded protein is CASSRLGQGTGELFF.

This clone was recorded only once. V is TRBV10-3 and J is TRBJ1-5; 9 nucleotides line up with TRBD1. Germline assignment: CDR1 ENHRY and CDR2 SYGVKD. The CDR3 runs 15 residues. Losses at the gene ends were 6 bases for V and 7 bases for J; bases not matched to a gene: 10. Written as DNA, the CDR3 is TGTGCCATCAGCCGGGACAGGGTGGGGGGACAGCCCCAGCATTTT. Encoded protein: CAISRDRVGGQPQHF.

This clone was observed once. Additional DNA sequences in this sample encode the identical CDR3. The gene calls are TRBV7-2 and TRBJ2-7; TRBD2 aligns across 10 bases. The CDR3 consists of 15 residues. Trimming took 4 bases from V and 1 from J; bases not matched to a gene: 4. CDR1 and CDR2 from the germline V gene are SGHTA and FQGNSA. This CDR3 reads CASSSLAGGSYEQYF. In DNA form, the CDR3 reads TGTGCCAGCAGCTCCTTAGCGGGGGGTTCCTACGAGCAGTACTTC.

The chain has TRBV6-4 and TRBJ2-7; the D gene is possibly TRBD2 (6 bases). Deletions cut 6 bases from V and 2 bases from J, with 23 bases between. The CDR3 is made up of 17 amino acids. CDR1 is MRHNA and CDR2 is SNTAGT in the germline V gene. The CDR3 bases are TGTGCCAGCAGGCGTTCTAGCGCCCGATTAGTAACCTACGAGCAGTACTTC. This sequence encodes CASRRSSARLVTYEQYF.

This clone was seen once. V and J are TRBV18 and TRBJ2-5, with D possibly matching TRBD2 (5 bases). Trimming stripped 0 bases from V and 5 bases from J, with 13 bases between. This CDR3 comprises 15 residues. Germline CDR1 reads KGHSH; CDR2 reads LQKENI. CDR3 protein: CASSPPPGRAETQYF. The CDR3 DNA sequence: TGTGCCAGCTCACCACCGCCGGGAAGAGCGGAGACCCAGTACTTC.

CDR3 region: CAISEAPGQYTGELFF. CDR3 coding DNA: TGTGCCATCAGTGAGGCACCGGGACAATACACCGGGGAGCTGTTTTTT. The chain couples TRBV10-3 to TRBJ2-2; D is possibly TRBD1 (6 bases). Per germline, CDR1 ENHRY and CDR2 SYGVKD. V was shortened by 2 bases and J by 3 bases, with 13 bases between the two germline ends. There are 16 residues in the CDR3.

This chain links TRBV10-3 with TRBJ2-1; D not certain. The germline gives CDR1 ENHRY, CDR2 SYGVKD. This CDR3 is built from 16 residues. The V gene lost 8 bases and the J gene lost 0 bases, with 17 bases spanning the gap. The CDR3 DNA is TGTGCCATCTCATCGACTGGCCAGAGCTCCTACAATGAGCAGTTCTTC. It translates to CAISSTGQSSYNEQFF.

DNA of the CDR3: TGTGCCTGTAGCGGGGGGGCCTCCGGGGAGCTGTTTTTT. This encodes CACSGGASGELFF. The V and J genes are TRBV30 and TRBJ2-2; 11 nucleotides line up with TRBD2. The CDR3 is 13 amino acids. CDR1 GTSNPN and CDR2 SVGIG come from the germline V gene (reference sequence). Trimming took 6 bases from V and 6 from J; bases not matched to a gene: 3.

The rearrangement uses TRBV30 and TRBJ1-1; TRBD1 matches 7 bases. Germline CDR1 GTSNPN, CDR2 SVGIG (reference sequence). V gave up 5 bases and J gave up 6 bases; unmatched junction bases: 9. The CDR3 sequence is 13 residues long. CDR3 region: CAWATGSLAEAFF. The CDR3 nucleotides read TGTGCCTGGGCGACAGGGTCTCTCGCTGAAGCTTTCTTT.

V gene TRBV11-2 combines with J gene TRBJ2-2, with 9 bases matching TRBD1. Germline CDR1 and CDR2: SGHAT and FQNNGV. V was clipped by 6 bases and J by 5 bases; unmatched bases: 7. This CDR3 is built from 15 residues. DNA for the CDR3: TGTGCCAGCAGGCCCGGACAGGGGATAACCGGGGAGCTGTTTTTT. Translation gives CASRPGQGITGELFF.

This sequence joins TRBV11-2 and TRBJ1-6; TRBD1 matches 9 bases. This CDR3 region has 15 residues. The V gene end was trimmed by 5 bases and the J gene end by 6 bases; junction bases not matched to a gene: 5. Per the germline V gene, CDR1 is SGHAT and CDR2 is FQNNGV. The CDR3 reads CASSPRQGGNSPLHF. The CDR3 DNA reads as TGTGCCAGCAGCCCCCGACAGGGGGGTAATTCACCCCTCCACTTT. Together with reference TRBV11-2 and TRBJ1-6, the CDR3 gives the full variable domain: EAGVAQSPRYKIIEKRQSVAFWCNPISGHATLYWYQQILGQGPKLLIQFQNNGVVDDSQLPKDRFSAERLKGVDSTLKIQPAKLEDSAVYLCASSPRQGGNSPLHFGNGTRLTVT.

The genes are TRBV3-1 (or the pseudogene TRBV3-2) and TRBJ1-6; maybe TRBD1 (5 bases). CDR3 size: 16 residues. CDR1 is LGHDT, CDR2 YNNKEL, per germline (reference sequence). Trimming removed 4 bases at V and 8 bases at J, with 18 bases between. This chain's CDR3 is CASSRTVGWGDSPLHF. CDR3 DNA: TGTGCCAGCAGCCGAACGGTGGGTTGGGGGGATTCACCCCTCCACTTT.

The rearrangement joins TRBV6-6 to TRBJ1-3, with 7 bases identical to TRBD1. V shed 7 bases, J shed 2 bases, and the junction held 2 bases outside the gene matches. There are 13 residues in the CDR3. Germline CDR1 reads MNHNY; CDR2 reads SVGAGI (reference sequence). The chain's CDR3 is CASNDRAGNTIYF. The DNA for the CDR3 is TGTGCCAGCAACGACAGGGCTGGAAACACCATATATTTT.

This chain joins TRBV10-3 and TRBJ2-1; D remains ambiguous. Trimming stripped 4 bases from V and 6 bases from J, with 7 bases between. The CDR3 is 12 residues long. Germline V gene data show CDR1 as ENHRY and CDR2 as SYGVKD. The CDR3 region has the DNA TGTGCCATCAGTGGGTTCGGCAATGAGCAGTTCTTC. Translated, it gives CAISGFGNEQFF.

This sequence joins TRBV7-2 and TRBJ1-5; D possibly corresponds to TRBD1 (5 bases). Trimming shortened V by 3 bases and J by 3 bases, and 18 bases separated the two germline ends. The CDR3 has 17 amino acids. In germline, CDR1 is SGHTA, CDR2 FQGNSA. CDR3 bases: TGTGCCAGCAGCTTGCACGGGGGTAGTAGGGACAATCAGCCCCAGCATTTT. Amino acid sequence: CASSLHGGSRDNQPQHF. The full variable domain, its missing parts supplied by reference TRBV7-2 and TRBJ1-5, is GAGVSQSPSNKVTEKGKDVELRCDPISGHTALYWYRQSLGQGLEFLIYFQGNSAPDKSGLPSDRFSAERTGGSVSTLTIQRTQQEDSAVYLCASSLHGGSRDNQPQHFGDGTRLSIL.

This chain uses TRBV3-1 (or the pseudogene TRBV3-2) with TRBJ2-3; TRBD1 agrees at 10 bases. This CDR3 spans 16 amino acids. Losses at the gene ends were 4 bases for V and 3 bases for J; bases not matched to a gene: 7. Germline CDR1 LGHDT, CDR2 YNNKEL (reference sequence). The CDR3 nucleotides are TGTGCCAGCAGCCCCCGGACAGGGGGTTTGACAGATACGCAGTATTTT. Translated, it gives CASSPRTGGLTDTQYF.

The chain's CDR3 is CAIAGGNTEAFF. CDR3 DNA: TGTGCCATCGCGGGAGGAAACACTGAAGCTTTCTTT. The V call is TRBV10-3, the J call TRBJ1-1; D ambiguous. The CDR3 is made up of 12 amino acids. CDR1 is ENHRY and CDR2 is SYGVKD in the germline V gene. V lost 8 bases, J lost 2 bases, and 9 bases lay in between.

J is TRBJ2-6 and V is TRBV7-9; 7 bases are a match to TRBD1. CDR1 and CDR2 (germline): SEHNR, FQNEAQ (reference sequence). This CDR3 region has 18 residues. Unmatched junction bases numbered 9, after V lost 4 bases and J lost 0 bases. CDR3 sequence reads: CASSSGTVLVSGANVLTF. The CDR3 nucleotides read TGTGCCAGCAGCTCCGGGACAGTCTTAGTCTCTGGGGCCAACGTCCTGACTTTC.

The chain couples TRBV29-1 to TRBJ2-7; no clear D. Germline V CDR1 and CDR2: SQVTM, ANQGSEA. CDR3 length equals 13 residues. Trimming cost V 4 bases and J 0 bases, with 10 bases left between them. CDR3 protein: CSVGMASSYEQYF. The CDR3 DNA reads as TGCAGCGTTGGAATGGCCAGCTCCTACGAGCAGTACTTC.

The chain has TRBV24-1 and TRBJ1-2; 8 nucleotides align to TRBD1. The CDR3 loop spans 15 amino acids. Germline lookup yields CDR1 KGHDR and CDR2 SFDVKD. V was pared by 5 bases and J by 3 bases, with 7 bases of the junction left unmatched. In DNA, the CDR3 is TGTGCCACCAGTGGAGGGGCAGGGGGCGACTATGGCTACACCTTC. Amino acid sequence: CATSGGAGGDYGYTF.

Comment on this clone: Additional DNA sequences in this sample encode the identical CDR3. V is TRBV18 and J is TRBJ2-5; D gene ambiguous. In germline, CDR1 is KGHSH, CDR2 LQKENI. Trimming stripped 3 bases from V and 1 base from J, with 6 bases between. The CDR3 spans 13 residues. CDR3 nucleotides: TGTGCCAGCTCACCGGGCACCCAAGAGACCCAGTACTTC. Its translation: CASSPGTQETQYF. The full variable domain, with the rest looked up from reference TRBV18 and TRBJ2-5, is NAGVMQNPRHLVRRRGQEARLRCSPMKGHSHVYWYRQLPEEGLKFMVYLQKENIIDESGMPKERFSAEFPKEGPSILRIQQVVRGDSAAYFCASSPGTQETQYFGPGTRLLVL.

Only one count was recorded for this clone. This rearrangement joins TRBV21-1 to TRBJ2-3; the listed D gene, TRBD2, was not tested against the DNA. TRBV21-1 has pseudogene status. This CDR3 is built from 14 residues. CDR3 loop: CASSPRDFTDTQYF. Here the CDR3 DNA reads TGTGCCAGCAGCCCCCGGGATTTCACAGATACGCAGTATTTT.

The V call is TRBV12-5, the J call TRBJ1-1; D unresolved. Germline-derived CDR1 and CDR2 are LGHNT and FRNRAP. V was cut by 3 bases and J by 2 bases, with 16 bases left in between. CDR3 length: 16 residues. This CDR3 reads CASGFKRPLHNTEAFF. The CDR3 bases are TGTGCTAGTGGTTTCAAGCGGCCTCTCCATAACACTGAAGCTTTCTTT.